These 13 T cell receptor beta chains were sequenced from one sample in a study of cytomegalovirus exposure and HLA in healthy donors. Amplification used 60 Vbeta primers and 13 Jbeta primers. Measured with immunoSEQ multiplex PCR; TCRdb has only the in-frame clones, and not every one. The table lists around 80,000 clones, over 70% of them singletons. The sample was PBMCs. The receptors shown here come from a middle-aged man in good health and CMV-seropositive.

The V gene is TRBV7-7, the J gene TRBJ2-1; TRBD2 agrees at 16 bases. The length of the CDR3 is 15 residues. Germline V gene data show CDR1 as SSHAT and CDR2 as FNYEAQ (reference sequence). V was clipped by 4 bases and J by 10 bases; unmatched bases: 4. The CDR3 sequence is CASSSGTSGRGEQFF. For the CDR3, the DNA is TGTGCCAGCAGCTCAGGGACTAGCGGGAGGGGGGAGCAGTTCTTC.

The V and J genes are TRBV6-4 and TRBJ1-2; D perhaps matches TRBD1 (6 bases). The CDR3 is 15 amino acids. Germline lookup yields CDR1 MRHNA and CDR2 SNTAGT. Trimming cost V 4 bases and J 6 bases, with 18 bases left between them. The CDR3 sequence is CASSAKQGILDGYTF. The CDR3, as DNA: TGTGCCAGCAGTGCAAAACAGGGAATATTGGATGGCTACACCTTC.

As to this clone: The sample holds other DNA sequences that translate to the same CDR3. The rearrangement uses TRBV13 and TRBJ2-5, with 7 bases identical to TRBD2. This CDR3 spans 14 amino acids. The ends lost 5 bases at V and 2 bases at J; junction bases unmatched: 5. Per germline, CDR1 PRHDT and CDR2 FYEKMQ (reference sequence). DNA for the CDR3: TGTGCCAGCAGCCCCCGGGGGGTGCAAGAGACCCAGTACTTC. Its protein is CASSPRGVQETQYF.

CDR3 nucleotides: TGTGCCAGCAGCCAAGACCGGGCACGGGGGAGGGGCACTGAAGCTTTCTTT. It yields the protein CASSQDRARGRGTEAFF. The chain combines TRBV4-2 with TRBJ1-1; TRBD1 is a possible D gene (5 bases). The CDR3 has 17 residues. V was shortened by 0 bases and J by 4 bases, with 18 bases between the two germline ends. CDR1 LGHNA and CDR2 YNFKEQ come from the germline V gene.

V usage is TRBV4-3 and J usage is TRBJ2-3, with 7 bases that match TRBD1. V lost 4 bases to trimming and J lost 4 bases; unmatched junction nucleotides: 8. Germline CDR1 reads LGHNA; CDR2 reads YSLEER. This CDR3 comprises 15 residues. The CDR3 bases are TGCGCCAGCAGCCGCAACAGGGGCCCCGCAGATACGCAGTATTTT. It translates to CASSRNRGPADTQYF.

V and J are TRBV28 and TRBJ2-5; D is possibly TRBD2 (6 bases). The germline V gene has CDR1 MDHEN and CDR2 SYDVKM. V shed 6 bases and J shed 6 bases, with 11 bases lying between them. This CDR3 has 12 amino acids. The DNA for the CDR3 is TGTGCCAGCAGGCCTGCGGGACAGACCCAGTACTTC. This sequence encodes CASRPAGQTQYF. Combining the CDR3 with reference TRBV28 and TRBJ2-5 gives the whole variable domain DVKVTQSSRYLVKRTGEKVFLECVQDMDHENMFWYRQDPGLGLRLIYFSYDVKMKEKGDIPEGYSVSREKKERFSLILESASTNQTSMYLCASRPAGQTQYFGPGTRLLVL.

This clone was detected only once. The V gene is TRBV7-9, the J gene TRBJ2-2; weak D call: TRBD2 (5 bases). Germline CDR1 is SEHNR and CDR2 is FQNEAQ (reference sequence). V was shortened by 0 bases and J by 3 bases, with 14 bases between the two germline ends. The length of the CDR3 is 17 residues. CDR3 in amino acids: CASSLARASIDTGELFF. CDR3 coding DNA: TGTGCCAGCAGCTTAGCGCGGGCTAGCATCGACACCGGGGAGCTGTTTTTT. Combining the CDR3 with reference TRBV7-9 and TRBJ2-2 gives the whole variable domain DTGVSQNPRHKITKRGQNVTFRCDPISEHNRLYWYRQTLGQGPEFLTYFQNEAQLEKSRLLSDRFSAERPKGSFSTLEIQRTEQGDSAMYLCASSLARASIDTGELFFGEGSRLTVL.

The V call is TRBV10-3, the J call TRBJ2-7, with a tentative D call TRBD1 (6 bases). Trimming left V 3 bases short and J 5 bases short, with 17 bases between. The CDR3 sequence is 15 residues long. Germline V lookup: CDR1 ENHRY, CDR2 SYGVKD. CDR3 nucleotides: TGTGCCATCAGTGAAAATCGCAGGACAGAACACGAGCAGTACTTC. Translation: CAISENRRTEHEQYF.

This chain joins TRBV27 and TRBJ1-1; D is uncertain. Trimming pared 2 bases from V and 1 base from J, leaving 5 bases between. This CDR3 comprises 13 residues. CDR1 and CDR2 (germline): MNHEY, SMNVEV (reference sequence). The CDR3 bases are TGTGCCAGCAGTTTAATGGCGAACACTGAAGCTTTCTTT. Translation: CASSLMANTEAFF.

The CDR3 bases are TGTGCCAGCAGTTACTCCGCACAGCGGACTGAAGCTTTCTTT. As protein: CASSYSAQRTEAFF. The chain joins TRBV6-5 to TRBJ1-1, with unresolved D. Deletions cut 0 bases from V and 5 bases from J, with 10 bases between. The germline V gene has CDR1 MNHEY and CDR2 SVGAGI. This CDR3 is built from 14 residues.

This chain connects TRBV7-3 to TRBJ2-1; TRBD2 matches at 11 bases. The CDR3 has 15 amino acids. Germline CDR1 is SGHTA and CDR2 is FQGTGA. The V segment lost 4 bases and the J segment 3 bases; nucleotides outside the gene matches: 2. The CDR3 DNA follows: TGTGCCAGCAGCTCGACTAGCGGGAACTACAATGAGCAGTTCTTC. Amino acid sequence: CASSSTSGNYNEQFF.

The chain couples TRBV18 to TRBJ2-6; 9 bases map to TRBD2. J gave up 4 bases and V 5 bases, and 12 bases lay outside the gene matches. Germline V gene data show CDR1 as KGHSH and CDR2 as LQKENI. This CDR3 region has 18 residues. As DNA, the CDR3 is TGTGCCAGCTCAAATAGCGGGAGTAGTTCGGCGGGGGCCAACGTCCTGACTTTC. It codes for CASSNSGSSSAGANVLTF.

The CDR3 here is CASSFLAGLYYNEQFF. For the CDR3, the DNA is TGTGCCAGCAGTTTCTTAGCGGGGCTATACTACAATGAGCAGTTCTTC. The V gene is TRBV27, the J gene TRBJ2-1, with 8 bases that match TRBD2. The CDR3 has 16 amino acids. Germline V CDR1 and CDR2: MNHEY, SMNVEV (reference sequence). Germline trimming cut 3 bases from V and 3 bases from J; bases unmatched to any gene: 7.